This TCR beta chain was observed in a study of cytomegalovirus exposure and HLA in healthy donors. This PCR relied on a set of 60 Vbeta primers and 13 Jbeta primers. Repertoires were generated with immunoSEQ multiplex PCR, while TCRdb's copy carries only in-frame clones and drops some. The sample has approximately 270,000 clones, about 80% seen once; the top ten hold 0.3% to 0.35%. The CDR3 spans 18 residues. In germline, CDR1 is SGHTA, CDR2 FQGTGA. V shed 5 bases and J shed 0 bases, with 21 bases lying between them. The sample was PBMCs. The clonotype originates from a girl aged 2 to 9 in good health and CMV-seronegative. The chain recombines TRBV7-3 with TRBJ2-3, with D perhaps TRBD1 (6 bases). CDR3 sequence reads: CASSPRGHRVFSTDTQYF. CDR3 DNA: TGTGCCAGCAGCCCCAGAGGGCACAGGGTTTTTAGCACAGATACGCAGTATTTT.